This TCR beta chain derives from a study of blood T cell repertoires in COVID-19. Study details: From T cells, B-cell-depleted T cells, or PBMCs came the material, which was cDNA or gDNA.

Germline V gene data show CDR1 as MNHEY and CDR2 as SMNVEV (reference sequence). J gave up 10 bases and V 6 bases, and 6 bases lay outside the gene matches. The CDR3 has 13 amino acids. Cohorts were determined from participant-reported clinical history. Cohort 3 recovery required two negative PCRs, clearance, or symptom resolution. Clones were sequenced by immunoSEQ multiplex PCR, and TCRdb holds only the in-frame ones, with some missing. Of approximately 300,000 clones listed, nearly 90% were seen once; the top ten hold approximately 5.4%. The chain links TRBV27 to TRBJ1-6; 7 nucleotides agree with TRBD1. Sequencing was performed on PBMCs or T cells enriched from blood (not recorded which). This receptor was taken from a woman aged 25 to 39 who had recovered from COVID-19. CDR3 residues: CASRWTGQSPLHF. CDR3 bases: TGTGCCAGCAGGTGGACAGGTCAGTCACCCCTCCACTTT.